This T cell receptor (beta chain) was identified during a study of blood T cell repertoires in COVID-19. This CDR3 has 16 amino acids. Losses at the gene ends were 1 base for V and 4 bases for J; bases not matched to a gene: 5. CDR1 and CDR2 (germline): SGHVS, FNYEAQ. Source study methods: Scientists estimated how many nucleated cells there were by amplifying reference gene primers. The table came from immunoSEQ multiplex PCR; TCRdb's copy has only in-frame clones and leaves some out. The V and J calls and the clone size are those of that table, but D and trimming were determined from the DNA. The sample shows about 75,000 clones, 88% of them seen only once.

The chain combines TRBV7-6 with TRBJ2-3, with TRBD2 matching 10 bases. The receptor was isolated from a human donor in a cohort sampled during active COVID-19. The specimen sequenced was peripheral blood. CDR3 DNA sequence: TGTGCCAGCAGCTTAGACCTAGCGGGGGTCGCAGATACGCAGTATTTT. This encodes CASSLDLAGVADTQYF. Full variable domain (missing parts from reference TRBV7-6 and TRBJ2-3): GAGVSQSPRYKVTKRGQDVALRCDPISGHVSLYWYRQALGQGPEFLTYFNYEAQQDKSGLPNDRFSAERPEGSISTLTIQRTEQRDSAMYRCASSLDLAGVADTQYFGPGTRLTVL.